What follows describes a single T cell receptor beta chain. The CDR3 has 14 amino acids. The J segment lost 1 base and the V segment lost 5 bases, leaving 6 bases of the junction unmatched. CDR1 and CDR2 (germline): GTSNPN, SVGIG (reference sequence). The data belong to a study of OX40 agonist ivuxolimab in advanced cancers. Background on the study: Antecedent anti-PD-1, anti-PD-L1 or anti-CTLA-4 therapy was permissible, with about 39% having received some.

Sequenced by immunoSEQ multiplex PCR; TCRdb stores in-frame clones only, minus some. Found here are roughly 92,000 clones, roughly 90% of them singletons; the top ten hold 3.4%. The V gene is TRBV30, the J gene TRBJ2-7, with TRBD1 matching 9 bases. This sequence was found in an adult with an advanced solid tumor such as melanoma, head and neck, liver or kidney cancer. This material consisted of CD4+ or CD8+ T cells sorted from blood, taken in a trial of the OX40 agonist ivuxolimab. CDR3: CAWDAGTGSYEQYF. DNA for the CDR3: TGTGCCTGGGATGCCGGGACAGGGTCCTACGAGCAGTACTTC.